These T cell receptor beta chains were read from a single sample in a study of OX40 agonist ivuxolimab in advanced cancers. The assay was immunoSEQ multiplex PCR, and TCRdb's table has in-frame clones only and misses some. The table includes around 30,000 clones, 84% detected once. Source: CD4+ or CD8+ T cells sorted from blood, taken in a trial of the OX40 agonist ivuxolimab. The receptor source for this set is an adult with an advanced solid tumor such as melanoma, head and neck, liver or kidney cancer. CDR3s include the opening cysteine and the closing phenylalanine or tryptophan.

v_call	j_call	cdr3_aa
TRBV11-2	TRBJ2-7	CASSLELAGPYEQYF
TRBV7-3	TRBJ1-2	CASSLQGPGSGYTF
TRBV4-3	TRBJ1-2	CASSQDRQPANYGYTF
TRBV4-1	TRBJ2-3	CASSRLGQLEDTQYF
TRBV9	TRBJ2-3	CASSPGLGPDTQYF
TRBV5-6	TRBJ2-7	CASSSGAANYNEQYF
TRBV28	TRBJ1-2	CASSLWTGTSDGYTF
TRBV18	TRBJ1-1	CASSPGVEAFF
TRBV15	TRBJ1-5	CATSRYLGGNQPQHF
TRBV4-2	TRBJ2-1	CASSQDGGGYNEQFF
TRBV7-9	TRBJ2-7	CASSSSDRGAYEQYF
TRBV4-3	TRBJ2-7	CASSRQRQGRYEQYF
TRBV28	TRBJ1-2	CASSLATAHYGYTF
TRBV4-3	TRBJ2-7	CASSQSDSETYEQYF
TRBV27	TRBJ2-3	CASSFLQGDTQYF
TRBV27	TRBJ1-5	CASSLQGSLNQPQHF
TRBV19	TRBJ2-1	CASSPQWDRVYNEQFF
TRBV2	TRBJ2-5	CASTPGTGGRETQYF
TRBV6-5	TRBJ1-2	CASSYGNNYGYTF
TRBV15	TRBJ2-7	CATSRDFGGSYEQYF
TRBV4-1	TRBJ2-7	CASSQGPSYEQYF
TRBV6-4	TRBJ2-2	CASSALGVAGASTGELFF